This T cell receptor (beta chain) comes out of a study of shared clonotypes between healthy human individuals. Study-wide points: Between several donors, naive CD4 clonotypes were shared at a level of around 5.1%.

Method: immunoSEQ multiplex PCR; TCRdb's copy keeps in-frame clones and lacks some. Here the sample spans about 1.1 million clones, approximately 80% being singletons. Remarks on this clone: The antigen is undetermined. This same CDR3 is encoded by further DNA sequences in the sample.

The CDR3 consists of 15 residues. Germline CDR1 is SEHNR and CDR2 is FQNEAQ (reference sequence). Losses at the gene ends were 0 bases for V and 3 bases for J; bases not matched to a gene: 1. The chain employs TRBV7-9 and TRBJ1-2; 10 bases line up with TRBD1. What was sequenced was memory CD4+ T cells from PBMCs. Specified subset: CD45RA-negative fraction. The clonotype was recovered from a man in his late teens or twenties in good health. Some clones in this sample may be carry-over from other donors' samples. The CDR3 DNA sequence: TGTGCCAGCAGCTTAGCGGGACAGGGGCACTATGGCTACACCTTC. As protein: CASSLAGQGHYGYTF.